Detailed here is one T cell receptor beta chain. Primers included in the PCR were 60 Vbeta and 13 Jbeta primers. The data were produced by immunoSEQ multiplex PCR, yet TCRdb's version contains in-frame clones alone and is incomplete. Counted here are around 200,000 clones, around three quarters occurring once; the ten biggest clones make up 2% to 2.5%. These data are taken from a study of cytomegalovirus exposure and HLA in healthy donors. CDR1 SGDLS and CDR2 YYNGEE come from the germline V gene. The CDR3 totals 14 residues. V gave up 2 bases and J gave up 4 bases; unmatched junction bases: 3. This clonotype originated in a woman between 25 and 40 years old in good health and CMV-seropositive. The specimen sequenced was PBMCs. The rearrangement uses TRBV9 and TRBJ1-1; 9 positions match TRBD1. The CDR3 protein is CASSVGQGGTEAFF. CDR3 sequence (DNA): TGTGCCAGCAGCGTGGGACAGGGAGGCACTGAAGCTTTCTTT.